This T cell receptor (beta chain) was found in a study of shared clonotypes between healthy human individuals. The wider study: Researchers assigned three CD4 naive, three CD4 memory, two CD8 naive and one CD8 memory plate to each donor. General study points: Four donors had 4% to 5% of their naive CD4 clonotypes in common.

Data came from immunoSEQ multiplex PCR; TCRdb stores just in-frame clones and leaves some out. This table holds approximately 1.9 million clones, 80% to 95% found once. Germline V lookup: CDR1 MDHEN, CDR2 SYDVKM. The CDR3 spans 15 residues. With V trimmed by 6 bases and J by 9 bases, 13 bases remained unmatched. Comments on this clone: What it binds is unknown.

Positively selected for CCR7, the CD45RO-negative cells used as naive CD8 cells excluded terminally differentiated effector memory CD45RA+ cells. J is TRBJ2-7 and V is TRBV28; the match to TRBD2 covers 11 bases. This TCR came from a man aged 18 to 30 in good health. Some clones in this sample may be carry-over from other donors' samples. The sequencing sample was made of naive CD8+ T cells from PBMCs. The CDR3 protein is CASSPEGSGRAGQYF. CDR3 bases: TGTGCCAGCAGCCCCGAAGGTAGCGGGAGGGCGGGGCAGTACTTC. Drawing the rest from reference TRBV28 and TRBJ2-7, the complete variable domain is DVKVTQSSRYLVKRTGEKVFLECVQDMDHENMFWYRQDPGLGLRLIYFSYDVKMKEKGDIPEGYSVSREKKERFSLILESASTNQTSMYLCASSPEGSGRAGQYFGPGTRLTVT.